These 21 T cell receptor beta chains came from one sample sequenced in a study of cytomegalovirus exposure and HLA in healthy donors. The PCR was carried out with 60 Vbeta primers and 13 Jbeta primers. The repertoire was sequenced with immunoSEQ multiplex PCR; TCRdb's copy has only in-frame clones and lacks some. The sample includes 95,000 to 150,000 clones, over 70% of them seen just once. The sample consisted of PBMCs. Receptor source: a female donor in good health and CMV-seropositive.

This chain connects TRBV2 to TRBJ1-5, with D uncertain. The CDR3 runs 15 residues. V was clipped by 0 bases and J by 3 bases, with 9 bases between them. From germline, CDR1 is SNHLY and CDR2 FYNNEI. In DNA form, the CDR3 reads TGTGCCAGCAGTGAAGCGCGCGGGTTCAATCAGCCCCAGCATTTT. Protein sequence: CASSEARGFNQPQHF.

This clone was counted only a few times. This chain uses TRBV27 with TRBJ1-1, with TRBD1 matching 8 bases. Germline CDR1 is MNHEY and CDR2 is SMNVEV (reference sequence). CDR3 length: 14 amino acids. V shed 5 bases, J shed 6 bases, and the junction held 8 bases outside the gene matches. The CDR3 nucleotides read TGTGCCAGCAGTCCCGGACAGGGCGGCGCTGAAGCTTTCTTT. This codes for CASSPGQGGAEAFF.

The CDR3 loop reads CASSEWGGAEAFF. The CDR3 nucleotides read TGTGCCAGCAGTGAATGGGGCGGGGCTGAAGCTTTCTTT. This chain connects TRBV25-1 to TRBJ1-1, with D maybe TRBD1 (5 bases). This CDR3 comprises 13 residues. V was clipped by 1 base and J by 6 bases, with 9 bases between them. Per germline, CDR1 MGHDK and CDR2 SYGVNS.

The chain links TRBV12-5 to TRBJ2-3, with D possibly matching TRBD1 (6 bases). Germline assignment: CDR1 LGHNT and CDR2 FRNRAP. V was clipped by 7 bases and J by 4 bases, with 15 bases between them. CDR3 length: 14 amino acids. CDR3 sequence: CASEGGEGADTQYF. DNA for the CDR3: TGTGCTAGTGAAGGAGGAGAGGGGGCAGATACGCAGTATTTT.

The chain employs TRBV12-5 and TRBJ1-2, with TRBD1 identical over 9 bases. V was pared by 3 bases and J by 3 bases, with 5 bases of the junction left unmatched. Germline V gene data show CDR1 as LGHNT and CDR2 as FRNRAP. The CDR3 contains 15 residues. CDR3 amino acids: CASGLPGQGDYGYTF. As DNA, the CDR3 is TGTGCTAGTGGTTTACCGGGACAGGGAGACTATGGCTACACCTTC.

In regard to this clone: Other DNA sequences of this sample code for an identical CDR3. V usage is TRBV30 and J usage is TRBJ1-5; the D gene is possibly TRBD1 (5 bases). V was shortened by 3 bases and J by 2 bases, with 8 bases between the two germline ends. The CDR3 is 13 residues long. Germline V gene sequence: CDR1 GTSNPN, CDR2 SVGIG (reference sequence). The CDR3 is CAWSSGGNQPQHF. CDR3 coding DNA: TGTGCCTGGAGCTCGGGGGGCAATCAGCCCCAGCATTTT.

DNA for the CDR3: TGCGCCAGCAGCCCGATCTTTTCGGGCACCGGGGAGCTGTTTTTT. This sequence encodes CASSPIFSGTGELFF. The chain couples TRBV5-1 to TRBJ2-2; D not resolved. Germline V CDR1 and CDR2: SGHRS, YFSETQ. This CDR3 is 15 amino acids long. The V gene lost 4 bases and the J gene lost 4 bases, with 14 bases spanning the gap.

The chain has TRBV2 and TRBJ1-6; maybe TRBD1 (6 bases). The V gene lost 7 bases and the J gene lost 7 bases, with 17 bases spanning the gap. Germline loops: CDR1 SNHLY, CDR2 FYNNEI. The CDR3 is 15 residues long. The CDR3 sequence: CASKAGAEVNSPLHF. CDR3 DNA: TGTGCCAGCAAGGCGGGGGCGGAGGTGAATTCACCCCTCCACTTT.

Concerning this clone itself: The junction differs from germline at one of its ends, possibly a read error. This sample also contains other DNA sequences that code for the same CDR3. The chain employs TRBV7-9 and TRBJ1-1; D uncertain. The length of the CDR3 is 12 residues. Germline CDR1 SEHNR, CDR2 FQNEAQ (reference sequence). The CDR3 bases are TGTTCCAGCAGCTTCCCGGGGACTGAAGCTTTCTTT. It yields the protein CSSSFPGTEAFF.

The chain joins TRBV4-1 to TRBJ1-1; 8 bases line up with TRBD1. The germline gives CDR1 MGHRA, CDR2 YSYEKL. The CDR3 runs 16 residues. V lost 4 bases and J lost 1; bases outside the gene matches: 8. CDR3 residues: CASSPDRGSRNTEAFF. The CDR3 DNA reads TGCGCCAGCAGCCCTGACAGGGGATCTCGGAACACTGAAGCTTTCTTT.

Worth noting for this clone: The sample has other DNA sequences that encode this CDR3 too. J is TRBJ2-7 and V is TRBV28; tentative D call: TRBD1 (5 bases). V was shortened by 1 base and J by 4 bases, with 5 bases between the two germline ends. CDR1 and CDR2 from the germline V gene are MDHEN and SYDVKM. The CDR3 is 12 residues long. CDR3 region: CASSLSGYEQYF. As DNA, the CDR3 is TGTGCCAGCAGTTTATCAGGGTACGAGCAGTACTTC.

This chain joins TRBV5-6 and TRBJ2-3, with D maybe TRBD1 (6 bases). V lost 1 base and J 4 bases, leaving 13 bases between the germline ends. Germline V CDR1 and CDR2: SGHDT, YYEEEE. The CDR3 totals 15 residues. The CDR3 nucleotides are TGTGCCAGCAGCTTGAGTGGGGGCGGGCCAGATACGCAGTATTTT. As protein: CASSLSGGGPDTQYF.

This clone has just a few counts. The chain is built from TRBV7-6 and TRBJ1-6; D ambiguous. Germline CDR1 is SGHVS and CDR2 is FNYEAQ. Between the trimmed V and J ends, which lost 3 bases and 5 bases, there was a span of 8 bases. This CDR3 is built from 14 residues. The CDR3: CASSLRLNNSPLHF. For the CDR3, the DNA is TGTGCCAGCAGCTTGCGACTGAATAATTCACCCCTCCACTTT. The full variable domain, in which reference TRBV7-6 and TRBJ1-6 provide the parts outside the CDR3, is GAGVSQSPRYKVTKRGQDVALRCDPISGHVSLYWYRQALGQGPEFLTYFNYEAQQDKSGLPNDRFSAERPEGSISTLTIQRTEQRDSAMYRCASSLRLNNSPLHFGNGTRLTVT.

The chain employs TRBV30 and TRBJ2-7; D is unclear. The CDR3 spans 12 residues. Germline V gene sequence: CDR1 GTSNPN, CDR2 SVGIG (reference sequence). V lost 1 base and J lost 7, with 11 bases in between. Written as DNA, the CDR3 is TGTGCCTGGAGTGCCATGATCGGGGAGCAGTACTTC. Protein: CAWSAMIGEQYF.

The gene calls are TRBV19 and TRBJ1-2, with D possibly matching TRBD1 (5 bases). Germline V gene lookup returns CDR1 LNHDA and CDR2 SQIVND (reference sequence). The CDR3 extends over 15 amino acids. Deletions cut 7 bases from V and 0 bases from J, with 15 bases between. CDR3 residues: CASMGLQGANYGYTF. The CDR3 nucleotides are TGTGCCAGTATGGGCCTTCAGGGCGCTAACTATGGCTACACCTTC.

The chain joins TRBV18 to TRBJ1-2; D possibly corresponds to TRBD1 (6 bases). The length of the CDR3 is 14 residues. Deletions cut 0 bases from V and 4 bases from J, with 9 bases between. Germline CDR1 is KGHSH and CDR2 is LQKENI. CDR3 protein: CASSPPTGPYGYTF. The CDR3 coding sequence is TGTGCCAGCTCACCACCTACAGGGCCCTATGGCTACACCTTC. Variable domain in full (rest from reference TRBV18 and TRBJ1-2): NAGVMQNPRHLVRRRGQEARLRCSPMKGHSHVYWYRQLPEEGLKFMVYLQKENIIDESGMPKERFSAEFPKEGPSILRIQQVVRGDSAAYFCASSPPTGPYGYTFGSGTRLTVV.

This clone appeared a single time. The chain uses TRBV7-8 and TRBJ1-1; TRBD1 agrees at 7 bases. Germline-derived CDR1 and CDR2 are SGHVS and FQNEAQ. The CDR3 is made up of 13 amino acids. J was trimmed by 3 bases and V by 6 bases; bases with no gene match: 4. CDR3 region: CASRPTGDTEAFF. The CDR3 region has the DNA TGTGCCAGCAGGCCTACAGGGGACACTGAAGCTTTCTTT.

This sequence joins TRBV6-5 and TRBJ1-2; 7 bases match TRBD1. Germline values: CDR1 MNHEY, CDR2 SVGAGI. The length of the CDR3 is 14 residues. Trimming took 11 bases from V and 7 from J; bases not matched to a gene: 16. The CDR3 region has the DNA TGTGCCTGCTCCCTCCAAGGGGGCTCGGGTGGCTACACCTTC. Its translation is CACSLQGGSGGYTF.

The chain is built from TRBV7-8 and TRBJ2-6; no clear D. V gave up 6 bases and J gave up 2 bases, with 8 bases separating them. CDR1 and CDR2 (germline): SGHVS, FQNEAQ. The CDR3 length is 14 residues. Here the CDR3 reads CASRLGPGANVLTF. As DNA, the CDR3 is TGTGCCAGCAGGCTGGGCCCTGGGGCCAACGTCCTGACTTTC.

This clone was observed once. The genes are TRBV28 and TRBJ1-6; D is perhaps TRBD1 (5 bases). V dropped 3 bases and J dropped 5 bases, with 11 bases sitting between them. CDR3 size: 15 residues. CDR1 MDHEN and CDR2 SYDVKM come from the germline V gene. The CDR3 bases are TGTGCCAGCAGTTTCCAGGGTTTAAATAATTCACCCCTCCACTTT. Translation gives CASSFQGLNNSPLHF.

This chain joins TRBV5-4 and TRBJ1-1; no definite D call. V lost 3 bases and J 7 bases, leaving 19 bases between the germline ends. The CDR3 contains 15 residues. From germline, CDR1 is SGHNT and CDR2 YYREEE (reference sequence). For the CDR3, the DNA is TGTGCCAGCAGCTCTTACCTTGGATCCGGACTTGAAGCTTTCTTT. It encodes CASSSYLGSGLEAFF. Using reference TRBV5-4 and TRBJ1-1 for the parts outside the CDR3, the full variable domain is ETGVTQSPTHLIKTRGQQVTLRCSSQSGHNTVSWYQQALGQGPQFIFQYYREEENGRGNFPPRFSGLQFPNYSSELNVNALELDDSALYLCASSSYLGSGLEAFFGQGTRLTVV.